These 15 T cell receptor beta chains originate from one sample sequenced in a study of blood T cells in healthy people across ages. With a J-beta primer mix and a sample-barcoded 5' primer, a second PCR ran about 6 to 11 cycles. Each CDR3 protein gets one entry after TCRdb re-called the 5' RACE reads with MiXCR. Among about 1.1 million distinct CDR3 sequences, more than 30% were seen once, and the ten largest hold around 13%. Sequenced sample: blood. The receptors originated from a man aged 18 to 30 in good health.

This sequence joins TRBV6-2 or TRBV6-3 and TRBJ2-3; unclear D gene. CDR1 is MNHEY and CDR2 is SVGEGT in the germline V gene. V shed 4 bases and J shed 4 bases, with 12 bases lying between them. The CDR3 extends over 14 amino acids. This CDR3 reads CASSSSRISDTQYF. The DNA of the CDR3 is TGTGCCAGCAGTTCATCCAGGATCTCAGATACGCAGTATTTT.

This clonotype was found a few times. The CDR3 region has the DNA TGCAGTGCTAGATTCGGGGGCGCGAGGACTGAAGCTTTCTTT. Amino acid sequence: CSARFGGARTEAFF. This chain joins TRBV20-1 and TRBJ1-1; weak D call: TRBD1 (6 bases). From germline, CDR1 is DFQATT and CDR2 SNEGSKA (reference sequence). The CDR3 extends over 14 amino acids. Trimming removed 2 bases from V and 5 bases from J, with 15 bases in between.

A remark on this clonotype: With a much larger clone just one base away, this may be a read error. The chain couples TRBV27 to TRBJ1-2; TRBD1 matches at 8 bases. The CDR3 contains 15 residues. J lost 7 bases, V lost 5 bases, and 12 bases had no gene match. Germline-derived CDR1 and CDR2 are MNHEY and SMNVEV (reference sequence). CDR3 sequence (DNA): TGTGCCAGCAGTCCGGACAGGGTTCATACCGGTGGCTACACCTTC. Its protein is CASSPDRVHTGGYTF.

This clonotype was observed once. This chain connects TRBV27 to TRBJ2-2; no firm D call. This CDR3 spans 14 amino acids. Trimming took off 6 bases at V and 6 bases at J, with 14 bases between the two ends. Germline V gene lookup returns CDR1 MNHEY and CDR2 SMNVEV (reference sequence). The CDR3 protein is CASRHLGLAGELFF. CDR3 nucleotide sequence: TGTGCCAGCAGACACTTGGGGTTGGCCGGGGAGCTGTTTTTT.

This clonotype was observed a few times. The chain couples TRBV25-1 to TRBJ1-4; 9 bases are a match to TRBD1. Unmatched junction bases numbered 3, after V lost 7 bases and J lost 6 bases. The CDR3 loop spans 13 amino acids. Looked up from germline, CDR1 is MGHDK and CDR2 is SYGVNS. The CDR3 reads CASTQGAYEKLFF. CDR3 coding DNA: TGTGCCAGCACACAGGGGGCGTATGAAAAACTGTTTTTT.

This clonotype was detected ten times or more. The rearrangement links TRBV29-1 to TRBJ1-2; 11 bases fit TRBD1. The CDR3 has 11 residues. CDR1 and CDR2 from the germline V gene are SQVTM and ANQGSEA. For the CDR3, the DNA is TGCAGTGGACAGGGGGCCTATGGCTACACCTTC. Amino acids: CSGQGAYGYTF. Full variable domain (rest looked up from reference TRBV29-1 and TRBJ1-2): SAVISQKPSRDICQRGTSLTIQCQVDSQVTMMFWYRQQPGQSLTLIATANQGSEATYESGFVIDKFPISRPNLTFSTLTVSNMSPEDSSIYLCSGQGAYGYTFGSGTRLTVV.

V and J are TRBV7-9 and TRBJ2-5; tentative D call: TRBD1 (6 bases). Deletions cut 4 bases from V and 11 bases from J, with 20 bases between. CDR3 length: 14 residues. Germline V gene sequence: CDR1 SEHNR, CDR2 FQNEAQ (reference sequence). The CDR3 coding sequence is TGTGCCAGCAGCTCGGGACAACTTTCTGGAGAGCAGTACTTC. Translated, it gives CASSSGQLSGEQYF.

At least ten counts were recorded for this clonotype. The J gene is TRBJ1-2, the V gene TRBV6-6; D gene unclear. The CDR3 totals 15 residues. The ends were cut back, 4 bases at V and 4 bases at J, with 16 bases in the middle. Germline V gene sequence: CDR1 MNHNY, CDR2 SVGAGI (reference sequence). The CDR3 region is CASSSRSQRFYGYTF. The CDR3 DNA is TGTGCCAGCAGTTCCCGGTCACAGCGTTTCTATGGCTACACCTTC.

This clonotype has ten or more counts. At one end the junction does not follow the germline gene, possibly because of a read error. The V gene is TRBV7-2, the J gene TRBJ2-3, with D uncertain. CDR3 size: 14 residues. Germline V gene sequence: CDR1 SGHTA, CDR2 FQGNSA. The CDR3 sequence is CASSLASGSDTQYF. The CDR3 nucleotides are TGCGCCAGCAGCTTGGCATCGGGTTCTGATACGCAGTATTTT.

This clonotype has a handful of counts. The rearrangement links TRBV4-1 to TRBJ1-1, with 7 bases fitting TRBD1. Germline CDR1 reads MGHRA; CDR2 reads YSYEKL. This CDR3 is built from 15 residues. V lost 3 bases and J lost 5; bases outside the gene matches: 9. CDR3 in amino acids: CASSHLDRARTEAFF. CDR3 DNA: TGCGCCAGCAGCCACCTTGACAGGGCGAGGACTGAAGCTTTCTTT.

This clonotype was seen more than once but under ten times. The chain uses TRBV7-9 and TRBJ2-7; D is uncertain. Germline lookup yields CDR1 SEHNR and CDR2 FQNEAQ (reference sequence). The CDR3 runs to 14 residues. V lost 5 bases and J lost 0, with 11 bases in between. CDR3 protein: CASSPDLGSYEQYF. The CDR3, as DNA: TGTGCCAGCAGCCCCGACCTAGGCTCCTACGAGCAGTACTTC.

The genes are TRBV11-1 and TRBJ2-7; D is unresolved. CDR3 size: 14 residues. Per the germline V gene, CDR1 is SGHAT and CDR2 is FQDESV (reference sequence). The ends were cut back, 6 bases at V and 2 bases at J, with 14 bases in the middle. CDR3 coding DNA: TGTGCCAGCAGTCATGACGGTGGGGCCTACGAGCAGTACTTC. This codes for CASSHDGGAYEQYF.

The rearrangement links TRBV5-1 to TRBJ2-1; 7 bases are shared with TRBD1. J lost 10 bases, V lost 4 bases, and 11 bases had no gene match. CDR3 length equals 14 residues. CDR1 SGHRS and CDR2 YFSETQ come from the germline V gene. CDR3 DNA: TGCGCCAGCAGCAGCGACAGGGTTCACCGAGAGCAGTTCTTC. Translation: CASSSDRVHREQFF.

CDR3: CASSGPTGTGNEKLFF. The CDR3 DNA reads TGTGCCAGCAGTGGCCCGACCGGGACAGGGAATGAAAAACTGTTTTTT. The chain uses TRBV28 and TRBJ1-4; 9 nucleotides align to TRBD1. The CDR3 is 16 amino acids. The germline CDR1 and CDR2 sequences are MDHEN and SYDVKM. Germline trimming cut 5 bases from V and 5 bases from J; bases unmatched to any gene: 9.

This clonotype has only a few counts. The chain couples TRBV12-3 or TRBV12-4 to TRBJ1-2, with no clear D. The CDR3 has 15 residues. The germline V and J ends were trimmed by 3 bases and 4 bases, with 15 bases remaining between them. CDR3 DNA: TGTGCCAGCAGTTTCCACTTTGGGGTTAGCTATGGCTACACCTTC. Protein: CASSFHFGVSYGYTF.